Given below is one T cell receptor (beta chain) in context. Its antigen is still unknown. Germline V gene lookup returns CDR1 SEHNR and CDR2 FQNEAQ (reference sequence). Trimming removed 0 bases at V and 1 base at J, with 6 bases between. The CDR3 extends over 14 amino acids. These data are taken from a study of response to subunit inactivated influenza vaccine. Study-wide results and caveats: After each seasonal influenza vaccination, few new T cells are recruited, the authors suggested.

TCRdb analysed the RT-PCR reads with MiXCR anew, one entry per CDR3 protein. The table shows about 780,000 distinct CDR3 sequences, with about 18% occurring only once. The receptor's source is a man aged 50-60 years who received an inactivated influenza vaccine. Material: PBMCs from blood, obtained roughly 5 days after vaccination. This chain links TRBV7-9 with TRBJ2-5; D call uncertain. CDR3 amino acids: CASSLATTQETQYF. CDR3 DNA sequence: TGTGCCAGCAGCTTAGCAACAACCCAAGAGACCCAGTACTTC. Supplemented by reference TRBV7-9 and TRBJ2-5, the full variable domain reads DTGVSQNPRHKITKRGQNVTFRCDPISEHNRLYWYRQTLGQGPEFLTYFQNEAQLEKSRLLSDRFSAERPKGSFSTLEIQRTEQGDSAMYLCASSLATTQETQYFGPGTRLLVL.